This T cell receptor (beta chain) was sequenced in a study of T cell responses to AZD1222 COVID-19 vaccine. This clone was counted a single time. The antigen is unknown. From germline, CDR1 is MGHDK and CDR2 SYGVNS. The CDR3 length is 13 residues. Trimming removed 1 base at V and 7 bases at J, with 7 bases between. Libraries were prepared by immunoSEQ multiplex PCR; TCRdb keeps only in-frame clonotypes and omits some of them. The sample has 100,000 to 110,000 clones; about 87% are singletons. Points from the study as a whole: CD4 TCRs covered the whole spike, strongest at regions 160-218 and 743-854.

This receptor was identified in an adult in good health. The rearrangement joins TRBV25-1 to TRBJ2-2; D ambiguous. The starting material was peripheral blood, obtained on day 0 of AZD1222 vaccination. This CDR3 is CASSEFWDGELFF. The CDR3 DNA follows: TGTGCCAGCAGTGAATTTTGGGACGGGGAGCTGTTTTTT.